This is a list of T cell receptor beta chains from one sample in a study of blood T cell repertoires in COVID-19. Using immunoSEQ multiplex PCR, the repertoire was profiled, and TCRdb retains in-frame clones only, with some absent. The table shows 350,000 or so clones, with almost 90% occurring only once. Sequencing was performed on PBMCs or T cells enriched from blood (not recorded which). Source of these receptors: a young woman who had been exposed to COVID-19. The CDR3 runs from the conserved cysteine through the conserved F or W. The D gene is left open where the match is weak. Where a row states a size, it is once, few, many or the class of an expanded clone; other rows omit it.

clone size	D gene	V gene	J gene	CDR3 DNA	CDR3 protein
many	.	TRBV12-3/TRBV12-4	TRBJ1-1	TGTGCCAGCAGTTTAGTGTCGGGCACTGAAGCTTTCTTT	CASSLVSGTEAFF
.	.	TRBV12-3/TRBV12-4	TRBJ2-4	TGTGCCAGCAGTTTTGGTGCCCCGGGACACCTGTACTTC	CASSFGAPGHLYF
few	.	TRBV5-8	TRBJ1-4	TGTGCCAGCAGCAACTCTTTGGACATTACAACTAATGAAAAACTGTTTTTT	CASSNSLDITTNEKLFF
.	.	TRBV18	TRBJ1-2	TGTGCCAGCTCACCCAGTGGGGCTGGCTACACCTTC	CASSPSGAGYTF
few	TRBD1	TRBV28	TRBJ2-2	TGTGCCAGCAGTGAGACAGGGATGAACACCGGGGAGCTGTTTTTT	CASSETGMNTGELFF
once	TRBD1	TRBV9	TRBJ2-4	TGTGCCAGCAGCGCCCGGGACAGGGTCTCCTTGGGCAAAAACATTCAGTACTTC	CASSARDRVSLGKNIQYF
.	TRBD1	TRBV9	TRBJ1-5	TGTGCCAGCAGCGGCCCAGGGGGAGGTCAGCCCCAGCATTTT	CASSGPGGGQPQHF
.	.	TRBV19	TRBJ1-5	TGTGCCAGTAGTACGGTTAGCAATCAGCCCCAGCATTTT	CASSTVSNQPQHF
.	.	TRBV7-3	TRBJ1-2	TGTGCCAGCAGCTCCCAGTGGGGAGGAGGCTACACCTTC	CASSSQWGGGYTF
.	.	TRBV6-4	TRBJ2-1	TGTGCCAGCAGTGACTCGAGGCACAATGAGCAGTTCTTC	CASSDSRHNEQFF
.	.	TRBV5-1	TRBJ1-6	TGCGCCAGCAGCCGGGGAGAGGGTGGTTCACCCCTCCACTTT	CASSRGEGGSPLHF
few	.	TRBV4-1	TRBJ2-7	TGCGCCAGCAGCCAAGATTGGGCGGGGTCATACGAGCAGTACTTC	CASSQDWAGSYEQYF
.	.	TRBV19	TRBJ1-1	TGTGCCAGTAGAGGACTCCGCGGGGGGACTGAAGCTTTCTTT	CASRGLRGGTEAFF
.	TRBD1	TRBV27	TRBJ1-2	TGTGCCAGCAGCCCGGACAGGGACTATGGCTACACCTTC	CASSPDRDYGYTF
.	TRBD1	TRBV15	TRBJ2-7	TGTGCCACCAGCAGAGATAAAACGGGAACGGGGACAGGATCTTCCTACGAGCAGTACTTC	CATSRDKTGTGTGSSYEQYF
.	.	TRBV19	TRBJ1-1	TGTGCCAGTAGTATTCACCTCCAAGGGAGGGGGAACACTGAAGCTTTCTTT	CASSIHLQGRGNTEAFF
.	TRBD1	TRBV11-2	TRBJ2-7	TGTGCCAGCAGCAGTATTCCGACAGGGAAGTACGAGCAGTACTTC	CASSSIPTGKYEQYF
.	.	TRBV9	TRBJ2-1	TGTGCCAGCAGCGCCGGACAGTACACTGGGGACAATGAGCAGTTCTTC	CASSAGQYTGDNEQFF
once	.	TRBV11-3	TRBJ1-4	TGTGCCAGCAGCATTGCGACAGCCCCGGGTGAAAAACTGTTTTTT	CASSIATAPGEKLFF
.	TRBD1	TRBV19	TRBJ1-5	TGTGCCAGTAGTTGGGACAGCTACAATCAGCCCCAGCATTTT	CASSWDSYNQPQHF
.	.	TRBV29-1	TRBJ2-2	TGCAGCGTTGAAATCCTCGGGGCGAACACCGGGGAGCTGTTTTTT	CSVEILGANTGELFF
.	.	TRBV12-3/TRBV12-4	TRBJ1-1	TGTGCCAGCAACGCGAGGTCGATTGGGGAGGCTTTCTTT	CASNARSIGEAFF
once	.	TRBV7-3	TRBJ2-7	TGTGCCAGCAGCTTAACGGCAGGTCCCGAGCAGTACTTC	CASSLTAGPEQYF
.	TRBD1	TRBV5-1	TRBJ1-1	TGCGCCAGCAGCCAATCGACAGGGCGTACTGAAGCTTTCTTT	CASSQSTGRTEAFF
.	.	TRBV3-1/TRBV3-2	TRBJ1-1	TGTGCCAGCAGCCAACATGTGCAGGGGCTGCGAGGGGCTTTCTTT	CASSQHVQGLRGAFF
few	.	TRBV19	TRBJ2-7	TGTGCCAGTAGGGGGAGTCCCTACGAGCAGTACTTC	CASRGSPYEQYF
.	TRBD2	TRBV4-2	TRBJ2-7	TGTGCCAGCAGCCAAGGACTAGCGGGGCCCTACGAGCAGTACTTC	CASSQGLAGPYEQYF
.	.	TRBV28	TRBJ2-7	TGTGCCAGTGGACTCGGGGCCTACGAGCAGTACTTC	CASGLGAYEQYF
once	TRBD1	TRBV28	TRBJ1-4	TGTGCCAGCAGGATGGGTGGAGGGGGCGCCTCTAATGAAAAACTGTTTTTT	CASRMGGGGASNEKLFF
.	TRBD2	TRBV19	TRBJ2-1	TGTGCCAGTAGTATGGGGATAGCGGGTGGCTATGAGCAGTTCTTC	CASSMGIAGGYEQFF
.	TRBD1	TRBV28	TRBJ1-2	TGTGCCAGCCGGGGGACAGGGGGCATTGGCTACACCTTC	CASRGTGGIGYTF
.	.	TRBV24-1	TRBJ1-2	TGTGCCACCGCAGAGGGCGCAGGCTATGGCTACACCTTC	CATAEGAGYGYTF
.	.	TRBV27	TRBJ1-2	TGTGCCAGCAGTTTATCGGGTGGGGGCGGCTACACCTTC	CASSLSGGGGYTF
once	.	TRBV27	TRBJ2-3	TGTGCCAGCAGGGCCTGGGGGGGCGACACAGATACGCAGTATTTT	CASRAWGGDTDTQYF
few	.	TRBV6-5	TRBJ2-2	TGTGCCAGCAAGGGGTACACCGGGGAGCTGTTTTTT	CASKGYTGELFF
.	.	TRBV9	TRBJ1-5	TGTGCCAGCAGCGGAGGACAGAGCAATCAGCCCCAGCATTTT	CASSGGQSNQPQHF
.	.	TRBV2	TRBJ1-5	TGTGCCAGCAGTGAACTCGACAGTAGCAATCAGCCCCAGCATTTT	CASSELDSSNQPQHF
few	.	TRBV18	TRBJ2-7	TGTGCTACAGCTCTTGTCCCTAACGAGCAGTACTTC	CATALVPNEQYF
.	.	TRBV20-1	TRBJ1-4	TGCAGTGCCACCCATTCGCAGGGACACGACTTT	CSATHSQGHDF
few	TRBD2	TRBV5-1	TRBJ2-1	TGCGCCAGCGGCACTAGCGGGACTAACTACAATGAGCAGTTCTTC	CASGTSGTNYNEQFF
.	.	TRBV21-1	TRBJ2-7	TGTGCCAGCGGGGTTGCTTGGGACAGGGCAGGCTACGAGCAGTACTTC	CASGVAWDRAGYEQYF
.	TRBD2	TRBV6-5	TRBJ2-1	TGTGCCAGCACAGCGGGAGACAATGAGCAGTTCTTC	CASTAGDNEQFF
.	.	TRBV12-5	TRBJ1-2	TGTGCTAGTGGGCCCGGGACTGCCGAAATTAACTATGGCTACACCTTC	CASGPGTAEINYGYTF
.	.	TRBV5-4	TRBJ1-4	TGTGCCAGCAGCTTAGCGGCAGGAATAGTGTCAACTAATGAAAAACTGTTTTTT	CASSLAAGIVSTNEKLFF
few	.	TRBV9	TRBJ2-3	TGTGCCAGCAGCGTAGAGGAGCACACAGATACGCAGTATTTT	CASSVEEHTDTQYF
.	.	TRBV10-3	TRBJ1-4	TGTGCCATCAGGGACAAGACAGGTACCAATGAAAAACTGTTTTTT	CAIRDKTGTNEKLFF
.	TRBD2	TRBV5-1	TRBJ2-7	TGCGCCAGCAGTCCCAATAGCGGGATAGTAGGTGAGCAGTACTTC	CASSPNSGIVGEQYF
once	.	TRBV28	TRBJ1-4	TGTGCCGCACGGGCCACATACGGGAAGGGTACTAATGAAAAACTGTTTTTT	CAARATYGKGTNEKLFF
.	TRBD2	TRBV2	TRBJ2-7	TGTGCCAGCAGCGCAGGGTCTAGCGGGACCTACGAGCAGTACTTC	CASSAGSSGTYEQYF
.	TRBD1	TRBV7-6	TRBJ2-2	TGTGCCAGCAGTCGACAGGGGGCGAACACCGGGGAGCTGTTTTTT	CASSRQGANTGELFF
.	TRBD2	TRBV6-5	TRBJ2-7	TGTGCCAGCCGGGAGGGGGTTTTGGACTCCTACGAGCAGTACTTC	CASREGVLDSYEQYF
.	.	TRBV28	TRBJ2-7	TGTGCCAGCAGTTTAGGACTACCCGAGGGCTACGAGCAGTACTTC	CASSLGLPEGYEQYF
.	.	TRBV2	TRBJ1-4	TGTGCCAGCAGTGGCCAGAAGGGGTCAACTAATGAAAAACTGTTTTTT	CASSGQKGSTNEKLFF
.	TRBD1	TRBV5-6	TRBJ2-3	TGTGCCAGCAGCCAGACAGGGAACACAGATACGCAGTATTTT	CASSQTGNTDTQYF
.	.	TRBV28	TRBJ2-3	TGTGCCAGCAAGGCGATGGGCCGAAACACAGATACGCAGTATTTT	CASKAMGRNTDTQYF
.	TRBD1	TRBV7-8	TRBJ2-7	TGTGCCAGCAGCTTAGGGACAGGGGGCGGCGAGCAGTACTTC	CASSLGTGGGEQYF
.	.	TRBV5-8	TRBJ1-1	TGTGCCAGCAGCCTATGGACAGAAGAAGGCACTGAAGCTTTCTTT	CASSLWTEEGTEAFF
many	TRBD1	TRBV24-1	TRBJ2-1	TGTGCCACCAGTGATGCTTCCGGGACAGGGAAGGATGAGCAGTTCTTC	CATSDASGTGKDEQFF
.	TRBD2	TRBV19	TRBJ2-1	TGTGCCAGTAGTATAGCCACCGGGACTAGCGTATACAATGAGCAGTTCTTC	CASSIATGTSVYNEQFF